This entry describes one TCR beta chain. This sample was included in a study of blood T cell repertoires in COVID-19. Methods used by the authors: Reference gene primer amplification yielded estimated nucleated cell counts. Data came from immunoSEQ multiplex PCR; TCRdb stores just in-frame clones and leaves some out. The D gene and trimming were derived from the DNA, and the V and J assignments and clone size from that table. The sample consists of over 110,000 clones, over 70% of them appearing once. Germline lookup yields CDR1 SGHRS and CDR2 YFSETQ. The CDR3 sequence is 16 residues long. The V gene end was trimmed by 4 bases and the J gene end by 9 bases; junction bases not matched to a gene: 8.

The sequence was obtained from a man in his 70s who had recovered from COVID-19. The V call is TRBV5-1, the J call TRBJ2-1; 15 bases match TRBD2. Sequenced sample: peripheral blood. Here the CDR3 DNA reads TGCGCCAGCAGCCCGGGACTAGCGGGAGGAAGCGGTGAGCAGTTCTTC. It codes for CASSPGLAGGSGEQFF.